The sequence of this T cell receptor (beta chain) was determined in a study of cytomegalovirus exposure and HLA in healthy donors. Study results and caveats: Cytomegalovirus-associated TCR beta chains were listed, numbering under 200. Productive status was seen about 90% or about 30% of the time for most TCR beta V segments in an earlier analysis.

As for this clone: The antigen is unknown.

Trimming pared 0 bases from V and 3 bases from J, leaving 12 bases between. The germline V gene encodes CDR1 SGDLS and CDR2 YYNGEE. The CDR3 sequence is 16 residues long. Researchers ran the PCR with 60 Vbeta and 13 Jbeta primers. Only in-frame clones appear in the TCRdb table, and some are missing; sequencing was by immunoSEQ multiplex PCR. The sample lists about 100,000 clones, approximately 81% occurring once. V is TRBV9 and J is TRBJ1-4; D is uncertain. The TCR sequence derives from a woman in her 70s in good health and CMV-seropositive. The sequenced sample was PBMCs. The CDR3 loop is CASSVGSRPPNEKLFF. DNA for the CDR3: TGTGCCAGCAGCGTAGGGTCCAGGCCTCCTAATGAAAAACTGTTTTTT.